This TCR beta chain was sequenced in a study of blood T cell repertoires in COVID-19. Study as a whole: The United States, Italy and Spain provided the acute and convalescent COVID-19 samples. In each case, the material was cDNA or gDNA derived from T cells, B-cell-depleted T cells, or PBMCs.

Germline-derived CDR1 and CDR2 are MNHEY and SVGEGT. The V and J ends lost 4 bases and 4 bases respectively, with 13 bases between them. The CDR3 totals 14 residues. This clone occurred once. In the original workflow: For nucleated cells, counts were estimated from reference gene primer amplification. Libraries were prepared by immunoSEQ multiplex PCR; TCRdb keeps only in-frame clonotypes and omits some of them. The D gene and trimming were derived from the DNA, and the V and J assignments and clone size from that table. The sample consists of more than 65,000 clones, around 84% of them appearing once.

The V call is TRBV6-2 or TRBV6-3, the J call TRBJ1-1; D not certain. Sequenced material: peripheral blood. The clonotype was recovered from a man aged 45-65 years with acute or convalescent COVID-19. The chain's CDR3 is CASSSSSRGTEAFF. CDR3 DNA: TGTGCCAGCAGTTCCTCAAGTCGGGGCACTGAAGCTTTCTTT.